These 21 T cell receptor beta chains originate from one sample sequenced in a study of T cell repertoires in cytomegalovirus infection. These receptors lack a known antigen. TCRdb itself ran the reads through MiXCR, one entry per CDR3 protein. The sample lists 80,000 or so distinct CDR3 sequences, 35% to 45% seen once, with 85% to 95% in the top ten. This specimen was CD8+ T cells from cultured PBMCs, taken from culture after CMV antigen stimulation. All receptors derive from a human donor in good health (CMV status not recorded). Some clones in this sample may be carry-over from other donors' samples.

The CDR3 protein is CASSRLPGNNEQFF. For the CDR3, the DNA is TGTGCCAGTAGTAGGCTTCCCGGAAACAATGAGCAGTTCTTC. The chain has TRBV19 and TRBJ2-1; no firm D call. The germline V gene has CDR1 LNHDA and CDR2 SQIVND (reference sequence). This CDR3 has 14 residues. V was cut by 4 bases and J by 5 bases, with 12 bases left in between.

The J gene is TRBJ2-7, the V gene TRBV6-6; 8 bases are shared with TRBD1. With 2 bases clipped from V and 6 bases from J, the junction kept 3 bases outside the gene matches. Per germline, CDR1 MNHNY and CDR2 SVGAGI (reference sequence). CDR3 length equals 13 residues. The DNA of the CDR3 is TGTGCCAGCAGTTACGCCACAGGGGGCGAGCAGTACTTC. It specifies CASSYATGGEQYF.

This chain joins TRBV7-8 and TRBJ1-1, with D possibly TRBD1 on 6 matching bases. With 3 bases removed from V and 4 bases from J, the gap between germline ends came to 15 bases. This CDR3 contains 15 residues. CDR1 is SGHVS, CDR2 FQNEAQ, per germline. The CDR3 bases are TGTGCCAGCAGCTTCTTCGAGGCAGGGGCCACTGAAGCTTTCTTT. Translated: CASSFFEAGATEAFF.

The CDR3 loop reads CASSFRGTGNQPQHF. CDR3 DNA sequence: TGTGCCAGCAGCTTTAGAGGAACGGGCAATCAGCCCCAGCATTTT. This chain joins TRBV7-8 and TRBJ1-5; no reliable D call. This CDR3 has 15 residues. Germline V lookup: CDR1 SGHVS, CDR2 FQNEAQ. The ends were cut back, 3 bases at V and 2 bases at J, with 11 bases in the middle.

About this clonotype itself: The junction differs from germline at one of its ends, possibly a read error. The chain links TRBV7-9 to TRBJ1-2; 8 nucleotides match TRBD1. Germline CDR1 is SEHNR and CDR2 is FQNEAQ (reference sequence). This CDR3 is 18 amino acids long. CDR3 bases: TGTGCCAGCAACTTAATATGGGACAGGCGTTCCGTAAACTATGGCTACACCTTC. This encodes CASNLIWDRRSVNYGYTF.

V usage is TRBV4-1 and J usage is TRBJ2-7; perhaps TRBD2 as D (6 bases). The CDR3 runs to 12 residues. Trimming stripped 6 bases from V and 6 bases from J, with 12 bases between. The germline V gene has CDR1 MGHRA and CDR2 YSYEKL. The CDR3 loop reads CASSGTGGEQYF. The CDR3, as DNA: TGCGCCAGCAGTGGGACTGGGGGCGAGCAGTACTTC.

This clonotype has only a few counts. The V gene is TRBV4-1, the J gene TRBJ1-4, with D possibly TRBD1 on 5 matching bases. V shed 3 bases and J shed 2 bases, with 16 bases lying between them. The CDR3 runs to 17 residues. CDR1 is MGHRA and CDR2 is YSYEKL in the germline V gene. The CDR3 sequence: CASSQEGPGSTNEKLFF. The CDR3 DNA reads TGCGCCAGCAGCCAGGAGGGCCCAGGGTCGACTAATGAAAAACTGTTTTTT.

The rearrangement links TRBV6-2 or TRBV6-3 to TRBJ2-1, with a tentative D call TRBD1 (5 bases). Germline V gives CDR1 MNHEY, CDR2 SVGEGT. The CDR3 sequence is 13 residues long. The V end lost 6 bases, the J end lost 4 bases, and 10 bases lay between the germline ends. CDR3 sequence (DNA): TGTGCCAGCAGGGTCTCAGGGTACAATGAGCAGTTCTTC. Protein sequence: CASRVSGYNEQFF.

This clonotype has only a few counts. This rearrangement joins TRBV6-2 or TRBV6-3 to TRBJ1-5, with 8 bases fitting TRBD1. CDR1 MNHEY and CDR2 SVGEGT come from the germline V gene. CDR3 length equals 15 residues. V was clipped by 3 bases and J by 4 bases; unmatched bases: 5. CDR3 sequence: CASSYFGQGNQPQHF. Here the CDR3 DNA reads TGTGCCAGCAGTTATTTCGGACAGGGAAATCAGCCCCAGCATTTT.

The chain uses TRBV7-9 and TRBJ2-3; no firm D call. The CDR3 loop spans 15 amino acids. CDR1 SEHNR and CDR2 FQNEAQ come from the germline V gene (reference sequence). V lost 3 bases and J 1 base, leaving 11 bases between the germline ends. The DNA for the CDR3 is TGTGCCAGCAGCTTTCGGCAAGGACGCACAGATACGCAGTATTTT. Protein product: CASSFRQGRTDTQYF. Combining the CDR3 with reference TRBV7-9 and TRBJ2-3 gives the whole variable domain DTGVSQNPRHKITKRGQNVTFRCDPISEHNRLYWYRQTLGQGPEFLTYFQNEAQLEKSRLLSDRFSAERPKGSFSTLEIQRTEQGDSAMYLCASSFRQGRTDTQYFGPGTRLTVL.

This clonotype was seen ten or more times. The J gene is TRBJ2-2, the V gene TRBV9; D is undetermined. Between the trimmed V and J ends, which lost 0 bases and 5 bases, there was a span of 2 bases. From germline, CDR1 is SGDLS and CDR2 YYNGEE. The CDR3 loop spans 12 amino acids. The DNA for the CDR3 is TGTGCCAGCAGCGTAGGGACCGGGGAGCTGTTTTTT. As protein: CASSVGTGELFF.

This clonotype was counted a few times. This chain connects TRBV27 to TRBJ2-7; D is unresolved. The germline CDR1 and CDR2 sequences are MNHEY and SMNVEV (reference sequence). CDR3 size: 12 residues. Trimming took 8 bases from V and 0 from J, leaving 8 bases between them. The CDR3 nucleotides are TGTGCCAGCGGAACAAGCTCCTACGAGCAGTACTTC. Residues: CASGTSSYEQYF.

The chain employs TRBV12-3 or TRBV12-4 and TRBJ2-7; 8 nucleotides align to TRBD1. There are 17 residues in the CDR3. Trimming cost V 3 bases and J 1 base; bases outside gene matches: 11. CDR3 residues: CASSFHHQGAESYEQYF. The CDR3 DNA reads TGTGCCAGCAGTTTCCATCATCAGGGGGCTGAATCCTACGAGCAGTACTTC.

CDR3 in DNA: TGTGCCACCAGCAGAGCCCCGACAGGGCGGACCGGGGAGCTGTTTTTT. It encodes CATSRAPTGRTGELFF. The chain couples TRBV15 to TRBJ2-2, with 7 nucleotides matching TRBD1. The CDR3 length is 16 residues. Germline trimming cut 1 base from V and 5 bases from J; bases unmatched to any gene: 7. Looked up from germline, CDR1 is LNHNV and CDR2 is YYDKDF (reference sequence). The full variable domain, with the rest looked up from reference TRBV15 and TRBJ2-2, is DAMVIQNPRYQVTQFGKPVTLSCSQTLNHNVMYWYQQKSSQAPKLLFHYYDKDFNNEADTPDNFQSRRPNTSFCFLDIRSPGLGDTAMYLCATSRAPTGRTGELFFGEGSRLTVL.

The chain carries TRBV2 and TRBJ2-2; D uncertain. CDR3 size: 12 residues. Trimming removed 7 bases from V and 6 bases from J, with 9 bases in between. The V gene's germline CDR1 is SNHLY and CDR2 FYNNEI. CDR3 in amino acids: CASMGSSGELFF. The CDR3 DNA reads as TGTGCCAGCATGGGTTCTTCCGGGGAGCTGTTTTTT.

The chain links TRBV12-3 or TRBV12-4 to TRBJ2-1, with TRBD2 identical over 9 bases. The trim removed 0 bases at V and 3 bases at J, leaving 0 bases unmatched. The length of the CDR3 is 15 residues. This CDR3 is CASSLAAGGYNEQFF. Here the CDR3 DNA reads TGTGCCAGCAGTTTAGCAGCGGGGGGCTACAATGAGCAGTTCTTC.

The chain uses TRBV5-1 and TRBJ2-1; TRBD2 matches 10 bases. The J segment lost 8 bases and the V segment lost 2 bases, leaving 7 bases of the junction unmatched. CDR3 length: 15 amino acids. Per germline, CDR1 SGHRS and CDR2 YFSETQ. CDR3 in DNA: TGCGCCAGCAGCTTTTCAGCGGGGGGGCCGGATGAGCAGTTCTTC. Protein: CASSFSAGGPDEQFF.

The J gene is TRBJ1-3, the V gene TRBV19, with D uncertain. This CDR3 has 13 amino acids. The V and J ends lost 8 bases and 3 bases respectively, with 11 bases between them. Germline values: CDR1 LNHDA, CDR2 SQIVND (reference sequence). The chain's CDR3 is CASGYAIGNTIYF. DNA for the CDR3: TGTGCCAGTGGATATGCGATTGGAAACACCATATATTTT.

The gene calls are TRBV7-6 and TRBJ1-1; the D is unclear. The CDR3 spans 13 residues. The ends were cut back, 3 bases at V and 4 bases at J, with 9 bases in the middle. The germline gives CDR1 SGHVS, CDR2 FNYEAQ. The CDR3 here is CASSFSILTEAFF. DNA for the CDR3: TGTGCCAGCAGCTTTTCTATCCTCACTGAAGCTTTCTTT.

The chain combines TRBV7-8 with TRBJ1-1, with D hard to call. The V end was cut by 1 base, the J end by 3 bases, with 12 bases between. The germline gives CDR1 SGHVS, CDR2 FQNEAQ. This CDR3 has 15 residues. CDR3 sequence: CASSLVVGGYTEAFF. The CDR3 nucleotides read TGTGCCAGCAGCTTAGTGGTAGGAGGTTACACTGAAGCTTTCTTT. Combining the CDR3 with reference TRBV7-8 and TRBJ1-1 gives the whole variable domain GAGVSQSPRYKVAKRGQDVALRCDPISGHVSLFWYQQALGQGPEFLTYFQNEAQLDKSGLPSDRFFAERPEGSVSTLKIQRTQQEDSAVYLCASSLVVGGYTEAFFGQGTRLTVV.

The rearrangement uses TRBV28 and TRBJ2-6; D is undetermined. V was shortened by 6 bases and J by 0 bases, with 6 bases between the two germline ends. The germline CDR1 and CDR2 sequences are MDHEN and SYDVKM. The CDR3 extends over 14 amino acids. The CDR3 loop is CASSHYSGANVLTF. Written as DNA, the CDR3 is TGTGCCAGCAGCCATTACTCTGGGGCCAACGTCCTGACTTTC. Filled out from reference TRBV28 and TRBJ2-6, the complete variable domain reads DVKVTQSSRYLVKRTGEKVFLECVQDMDHENMFWYRQDPGLGLRLIYFSYDVKMKEKGDIPEGYSVSREKKERFSLILESASTNQTSMYLCASSHYSGANVLTFGAGSRLTVL.